The 14 T cell receptor beta chains in this list originate from one sample, sequenced in a study of T cell repertoires in cytomegalovirus infection. TCRdb re-derived calls from the reads in MiXCR, one entry per CDR3 protein. The table lists 480,000 or so distinct CDR3 sequences, around 10% of them singletons. The sample comprised PBMCs. All receptors come from a human donor in good health (CMV status not recorded). Some clones in this sample may be carry-over from other donors' samples.

Concerning this clonotype itself: A much bigger clone sits one base away, suggesting this may be a read error. The genes are TRBV12-5 and TRBJ1-6; unclear D gene. Germline CDR1 and CDR2: LGHNT and FRNRAP. This CDR3 region has 12 residues. The CDR3 sequence is CASAPGNSPRHF. The CDR3 bases are TGTGCTAGTGCCCCGGGTAATTCACCCCGCCACTTT.

This clonotype was seen ten or more times. The chain carries TRBV7-9 and TRBJ1-4, with 7 bases aligning to TRBD1. J lost 5 bases, V lost 1 base, and 10 bases had no gene match. Germline values: CDR1 SEHNR, CDR2 FQNEAQ (reference sequence). The CDR3 has 17 residues. The CDR3 loop reads CASSLEGGRGINEKLFF. CDR3 in DNA: TGTGCCAGCAGCTTAGAGGGAGGCAGGGGGATCAATGAAAAACTGTTTTTT.

This clonotype has only a few counts. The rearrangement uses TRBV15 and TRBJ2-1, with D possibly TRBD1 on 6 matching bases. The V gene's germline CDR1 is LNHNV and CDR2 YYDKDF (reference sequence). This CDR3 contains 16 residues. V was shortened by 0 bases and J by 2 bases, with 11 bases between the two germline ends. The CDR3 nucleotides are TGTGCCACCAGCAGAGACGCCCGGACAGCCTACAATGAGCAGTTCTTC. Protein sequence: CATSRDARTAYNEQFF.

This clonotype showed up many times. The rearrangement joins TRBV11-2 to TRBJ1-2, with D unclear. CDR1 and CDR2 from the germline V gene are SGHAT and FQNNGV. Trimming pared 1 base from V and 8 bases from J, leaving 11 bases between. The CDR3 runs to 13 residues. The CDR3 protein is CASSLALSRGYTF. In nucleotides, the CDR3 is TGTGCCAGCAGCTTAGCCTTATCGCGGGGCTACACCTTC.

This clonotype was detected ten times or more. V is TRBV7-9 and J is TRBJ1-2; D uncertain. V dropped 4 bases and J dropped 4 bases, with 16 bases sitting between them. Germline-derived CDR1 and CDR2 are SEHNR and FQNEAQ (reference sequence). This CDR3 spans 15 amino acids. CDR3 nucleotide sequence: TGTGCCAGCAGCTCCACAGTCAGACACGGCTATGGCTACACCTTC. This sequence encodes CASSSTVRHGYGYTF.

The table lists this clonotype with many counts. The rearrangement joins TRBV7-2 to TRBJ2-2, with D perhaps TRBD1 (6 bases). The V end was cut by 7 bases, the J end by 0 bases, with 12 bases between. CDR1 is SGHTA, CDR2 FQGNSA, per germline. This CDR3 region has 15 residues. The CDR3 reads CASIGQIANTGELFF. The CDR3 nucleotides are TGTGCCAGCATCGGACAGATTGCGAACACCGGGGAGCTGTTTTTT.

This clonotype appeared many times. The chain couples TRBV28 to TRBJ2-7; the match to TRBD2 covers 9 bases. V lost 6 bases and J lost 6; bases outside the gene matches: 12. This CDR3 contains 15 residues. Per germline, CDR1 MDHEN and CDR2 SYDVKM. CDR3 residues: CASSYWGSGRGEQYF. The CDR3 DNA reads TGTGCCAGCAGCTACTGGGGTAGCGGGAGAGGCGAGCAGTACTTC.

The chain has TRBV5-1 and TRBJ1-2, with no clear D. V lost 4 bases to trimming and J lost 2 bases, with 12 bases between them. The germline V gene has CDR1 SGHRS and CDR2 YFSETQ. The CDR3 consists of 14 residues. The CDR3 sequence: CASSPMTENYGYTF. CDR3 in DNA: TGCGCCAGCAGCCCCATGACGGAGAACTATGGCTACACCTTC. The full variable domain, completed using reference TRBV5-1 and TRBJ1-2, is KAGVTQTPRYLIKTRGQQVTLSCSPISGHRSVSWYQQTPGQGLQFLFEYFSETQRNKGNFPGRFSGRQFSNSRSEMNVSTLELGDSALYLCASSPMTENYGYTFGSGTRLTVV.

This clonotype was seen a few times. The chain uses TRBV19 and TRBJ1-1; D uncertain. V lost 5 bases and J lost 0, with 13 bases in between. Germline V lookup: CDR1 LNHDA, CDR2 SQIVND (reference sequence). The CDR3 loop spans 15 amino acids. The CDR3 DNA reads TGTGCCAGTAGTCCATCATTGACGATGAACACTGAAGCTTTCTTT. It specifies CASSPSLTMNTEAFF.

This clonotype showed up many times. A much larger clone lies one base from this, so it may be a read error. The J gene is TRBJ2-2, the V gene TRBV7-7; D is ambiguous. The germline V gene encodes CDR1 SSHAT and CDR2 FNYEAQ (reference sequence). V lost 1 base and J lost 1, with 4 bases in between. The CDR3 contains 14 residues. The CDR3 nucleotides read TGTGCCAGCAGCTTAGAACAGAACACCGGGGAGCTGTTTTTT. This codes for CASSLEQNTGELFF.

This clonotype was observed at least ten times. The chain joins TRBV5-1 to TRBJ2-2; 8 bases fit TRBD1. This CDR3 comprises 18 residues. Germline CDR1 is SGHRS and CDR2 is YFSETQ. With 1 base clipped from V and 2 bases from J, the junction kept 10 bases outside the gene matches. CDR3 sequence reads: CASSLWGATGANTGELFF. CDR3 sequence (DNA): TGCGCCAGCAGCTTGTGGGGGGCGACAGGGGCCAACACCGGGGAGCTGTTTTTT. Using reference TRBV5-1 and TRBJ2-2 for the parts outside the CDR3, the full variable domain is KAGVTQTPRYLIKTRGQQVTLSCSPISGHRSVSWYQQTPGQGLQFLFEYFSETQRNKGNFPGRFSGRQFSNSRSEMNVSTLELGDSALYLCASSLWGATGANTGELFFGEGSRLTVL.

The chain combines TRBV20-1 with TRBJ1-4; 8 bases align to TRBD1. The germline CDR1 and CDR2 sequences are DFQATT and SNEGSKA (reference sequence). The CDR3 is 13 residues long. Trimming removed 3 bases from V and 4 bases from J; junction bases left unmatched: 1. The CDR3, as DNA: TGCAGTGCTAGTACAGGGGGTAATGAAAAACTGTTTTTT. Translated, it gives CSASTGGNEKLFF.

This clonotype was seen many times. The V and J genes are TRBV7-3 and TRBJ2-1; maybe TRBD2 (6 bases). Trimming shortened V by 3 bases and J by 6 bases, and 9 bases separated the two germline ends. Germline lookup yields CDR1 SGHTA and CDR2 FQGTGA. The length of the CDR3 is 13 residues. The CDR3 here is CASSLGTANEQFF. CDR3 nucleotide sequence: TGTGCCAGCAGCTTGGGGACTGCCAATGAGCAGTTCTTC. The full variable domain, its missing parts supplied by reference TRBV7-3 and TRBJ2-1, is GAGVSQTPSNKVTEKGKYVELRCDPISGHTALYWYRQSLGQGPEFLIYFQGTGAADDSGLPNDRFFAVRPEGSVSTLKIQRTERGDSAVYLCASSLGTANEQFFGPGTRLTVL.

The chain has TRBV14 and TRBJ1-3; perhaps TRBD1 as D (6 bases). V was trimmed by 1 base and J by 0 bases, leaving 7 bases between them. Germline V gene data show CDR1 as SGHDN and CDR2 as FVKESK. This CDR3 is built from 15 residues. The CDR3: CASSQVRGSGNTIYF. In nucleotides, the CDR3 is TGTGCCAGCAGCCAAGTCAGGGGCTCTGGAAACACCATATATTTT.